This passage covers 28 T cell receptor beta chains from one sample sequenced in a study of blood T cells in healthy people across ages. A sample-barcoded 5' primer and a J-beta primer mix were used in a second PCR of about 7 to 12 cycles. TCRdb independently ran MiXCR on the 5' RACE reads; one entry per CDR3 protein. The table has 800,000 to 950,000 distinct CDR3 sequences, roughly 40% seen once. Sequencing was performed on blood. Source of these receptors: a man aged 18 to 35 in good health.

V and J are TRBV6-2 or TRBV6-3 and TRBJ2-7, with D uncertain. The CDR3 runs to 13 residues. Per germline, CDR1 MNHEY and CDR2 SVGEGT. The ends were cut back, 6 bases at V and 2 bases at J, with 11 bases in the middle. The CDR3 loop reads CASSRPETYEQYF. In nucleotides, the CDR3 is TGTGCCAGCAGCCGCCCCGAAACCTACGAGCAGTACTTC.

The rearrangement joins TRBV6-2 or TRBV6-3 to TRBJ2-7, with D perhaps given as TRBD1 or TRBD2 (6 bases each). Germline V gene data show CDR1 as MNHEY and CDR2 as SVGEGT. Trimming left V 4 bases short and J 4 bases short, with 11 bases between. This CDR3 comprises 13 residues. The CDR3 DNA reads TGTGCCAGCAGTTGGGGGGCTAGGTACGAGCAGTACTTC. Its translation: CASSWGARYEQYF.

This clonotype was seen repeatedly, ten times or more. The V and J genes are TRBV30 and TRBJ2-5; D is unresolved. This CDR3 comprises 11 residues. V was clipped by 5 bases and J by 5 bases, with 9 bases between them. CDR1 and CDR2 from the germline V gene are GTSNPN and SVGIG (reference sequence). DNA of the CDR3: TGTGCCTGGGTCTCTTTGGAGACCCAGTACTTC. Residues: CAWVSLETQYF.

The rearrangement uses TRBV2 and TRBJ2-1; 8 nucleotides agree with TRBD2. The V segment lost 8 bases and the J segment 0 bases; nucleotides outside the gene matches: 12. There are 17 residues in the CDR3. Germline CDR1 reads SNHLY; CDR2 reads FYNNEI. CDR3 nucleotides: TGTGCCAGCGAAGGGGGGGCGGGGGGCCGCTCCTACAATGAGCAGTTCTTC. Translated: CASEGGAGGRSYNEQFF. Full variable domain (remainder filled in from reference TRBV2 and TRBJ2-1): EPEVTQTPSHQVTQMGQEVILRCVPISNHLYFYWYRQILGQKVEFLVSFYNNEISEKSEIFDDQFSVERPDGSNFTLKIRSTKLEDSAMYFCASEGGAGGRSYNEQFFGPGTRLTVL.

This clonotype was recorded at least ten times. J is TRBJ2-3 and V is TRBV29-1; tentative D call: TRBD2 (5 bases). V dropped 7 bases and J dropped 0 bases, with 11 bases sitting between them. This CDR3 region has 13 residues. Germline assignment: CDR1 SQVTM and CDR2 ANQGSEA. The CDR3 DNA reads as TGCAGCGGGGGAGAAATTAGCACAGATACGCAGTATTTT. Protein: CSGGEISTDTQYF.

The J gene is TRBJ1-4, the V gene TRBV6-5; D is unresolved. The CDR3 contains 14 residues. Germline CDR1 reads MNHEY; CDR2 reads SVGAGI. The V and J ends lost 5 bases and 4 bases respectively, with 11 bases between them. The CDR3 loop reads CASSRFDRNEKLFF. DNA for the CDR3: TGTGCCAGCAGTCGGTTCGACCGTAATGAAAAACTGTTTTTT.

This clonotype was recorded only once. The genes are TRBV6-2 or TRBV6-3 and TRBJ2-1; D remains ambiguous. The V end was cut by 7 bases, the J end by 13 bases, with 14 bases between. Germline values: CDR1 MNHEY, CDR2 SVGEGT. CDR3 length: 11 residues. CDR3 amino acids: CASMSLKTQFF. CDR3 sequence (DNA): TGTGCCAGCATGAGCCTGAAGACCCAGTTCTTC.

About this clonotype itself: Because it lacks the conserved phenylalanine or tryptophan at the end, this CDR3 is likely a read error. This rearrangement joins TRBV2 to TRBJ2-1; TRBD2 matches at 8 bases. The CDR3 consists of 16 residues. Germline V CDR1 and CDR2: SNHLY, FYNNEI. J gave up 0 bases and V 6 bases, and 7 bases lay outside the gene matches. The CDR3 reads CASSSLAGSSYNEQFS. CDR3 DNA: TGTGCCAGCAGCTCATTAGCGGGGAGCTCCTACAATGAGCAGTTCTCC.

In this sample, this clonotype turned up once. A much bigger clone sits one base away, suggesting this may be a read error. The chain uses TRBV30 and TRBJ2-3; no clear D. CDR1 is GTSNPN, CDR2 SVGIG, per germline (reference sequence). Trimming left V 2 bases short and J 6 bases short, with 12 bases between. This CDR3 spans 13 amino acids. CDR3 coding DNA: TGTGCCTGGAGTCAGGACCTGGCGGATACGCAGTATTTT. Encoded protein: CAWSQDLADTQYF.

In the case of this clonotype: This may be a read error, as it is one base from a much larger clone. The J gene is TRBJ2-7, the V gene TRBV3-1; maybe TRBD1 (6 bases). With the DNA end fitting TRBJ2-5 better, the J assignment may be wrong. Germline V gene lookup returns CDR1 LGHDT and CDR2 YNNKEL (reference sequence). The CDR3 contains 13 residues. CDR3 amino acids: CASRQRTEETQYF. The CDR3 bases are TGTGCCAGCAGACAGAGGACAGAAGAGACCCAGTACTTC.

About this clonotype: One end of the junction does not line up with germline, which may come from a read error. The CDR3 DNA follows: TGCAGTGCTAGAGATCTTGCAGGGAGCTATGGCTGCACCTTC. Protein: CSARDLAGSYGCTF. V and J are TRBV20-1 and TRBJ1-2; possibly TRBD1 for D (5 bases). The CDR3 contains 14 residues. The germline gives CDR1 DFQATT, CDR2 SNEGSKA (reference sequence).

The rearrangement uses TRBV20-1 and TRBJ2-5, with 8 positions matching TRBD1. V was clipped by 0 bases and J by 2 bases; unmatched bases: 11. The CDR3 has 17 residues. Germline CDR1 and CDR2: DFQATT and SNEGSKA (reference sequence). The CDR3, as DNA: TGCAGTGCTAGAGATTGGTCTCTGACAGGGGTACAAGAGACCCAGTACTTC. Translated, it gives CSARDWSLTGVQETQYF.

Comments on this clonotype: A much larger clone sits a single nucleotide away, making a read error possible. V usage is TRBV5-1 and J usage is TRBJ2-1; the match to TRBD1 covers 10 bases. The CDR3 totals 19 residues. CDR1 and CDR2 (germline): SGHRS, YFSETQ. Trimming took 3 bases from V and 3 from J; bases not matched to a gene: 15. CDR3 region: CASSSEGTGDATGYNEQFF. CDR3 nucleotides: TGCGCCAGCAGCTCGGAAGGGACAGGGGACGCTACGGGCTACAATGAGCAGTTCTTC. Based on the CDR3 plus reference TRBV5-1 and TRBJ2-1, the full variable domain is KAGVTQTPRYLIKTRGQQVTLSCSPISGHRSVSWYQQTPGQGLQFLFEYFSETQRNKGNFPGRFSGRQFSNSRSEMNVSTLELGDSALYLCASSSEGTGDATGYNEQFFGPGTRLTVL.

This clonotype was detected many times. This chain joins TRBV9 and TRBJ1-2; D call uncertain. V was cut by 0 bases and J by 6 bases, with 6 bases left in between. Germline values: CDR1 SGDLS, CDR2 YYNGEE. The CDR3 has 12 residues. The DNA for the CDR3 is TGTGCCAGCAGCGTAGGTTCTAATGGCTACACCTTC. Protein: CASSVGSNGYTF.

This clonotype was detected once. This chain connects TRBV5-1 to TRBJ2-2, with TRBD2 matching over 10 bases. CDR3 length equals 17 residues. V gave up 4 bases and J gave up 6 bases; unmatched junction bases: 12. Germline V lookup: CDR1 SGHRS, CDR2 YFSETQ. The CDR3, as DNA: TGCGCCAGCAGCCCCTCAACTAGCGGGGTAGGATCCGGGGAGCTGTTTTTT. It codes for CASSPSTSGVGSGELFF. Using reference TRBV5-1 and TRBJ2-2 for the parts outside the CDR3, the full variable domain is KAGVTQTPRYLIKTRGQQVTLSCSPISGHRSVSWYQQTPGQGLQFLFEYFSETQRNKGNFPGRFSGRQFSNSRSEMNVSTLELGDSALYLCASSPSTSGVGSGELFFGEGSRLTVL.

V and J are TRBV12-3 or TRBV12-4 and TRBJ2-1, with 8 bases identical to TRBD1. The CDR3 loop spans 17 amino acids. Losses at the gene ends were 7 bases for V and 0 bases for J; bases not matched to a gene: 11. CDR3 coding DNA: TGTGCCAGCACCCCGATGGGACAGGCGAGCTCCTACAATGAGCAGTTCTTC. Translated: CASTPMGQASSYNEQFF.

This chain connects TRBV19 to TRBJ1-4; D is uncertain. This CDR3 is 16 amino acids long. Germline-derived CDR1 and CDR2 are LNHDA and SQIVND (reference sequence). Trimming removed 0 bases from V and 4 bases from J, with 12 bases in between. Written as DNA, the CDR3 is TGTGCCAGTAGTATAGACGGGAAAGGCGGTAATGAAAAACTGTTTTTT. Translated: CASSIDGKGGNEKLFF. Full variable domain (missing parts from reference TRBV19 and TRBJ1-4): DGGITQSPKYLFRKEGQNVTLSCEQNLNHDAMYWYRQDPGQGLRLIYYSQIVNDFQKGDIAEGYSVSREKKESFPLTVTSAQKNPTAFYLCASSIDGKGGNEKLFFGSGTQLSVL.

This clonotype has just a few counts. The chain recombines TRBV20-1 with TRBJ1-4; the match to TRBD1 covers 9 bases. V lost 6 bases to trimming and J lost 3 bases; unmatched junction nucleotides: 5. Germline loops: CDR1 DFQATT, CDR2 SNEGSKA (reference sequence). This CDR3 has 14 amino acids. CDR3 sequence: CSAQTGGPNEKLFF. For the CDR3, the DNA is TGCAGTGCGCAAACAGGGGGCCCTAATGAAAAACTGTTTTTT.

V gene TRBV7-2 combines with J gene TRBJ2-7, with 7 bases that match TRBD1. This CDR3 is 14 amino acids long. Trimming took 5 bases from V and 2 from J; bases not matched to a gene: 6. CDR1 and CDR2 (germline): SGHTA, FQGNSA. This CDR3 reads CASSPQTGTYEQYF. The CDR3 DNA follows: TGTGCCAGCAGCCCCCAGACAGGGACCTACGAGCAGTACTTC.

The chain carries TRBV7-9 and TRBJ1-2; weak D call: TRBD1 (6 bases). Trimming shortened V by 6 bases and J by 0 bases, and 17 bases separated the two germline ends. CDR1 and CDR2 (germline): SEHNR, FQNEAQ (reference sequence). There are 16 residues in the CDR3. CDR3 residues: CASSLPGTPTNYGYTF. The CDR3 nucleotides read TGTGCCAGCAGTTTACCCGGGACACCAACTAACTATGGCTACACCTTC.

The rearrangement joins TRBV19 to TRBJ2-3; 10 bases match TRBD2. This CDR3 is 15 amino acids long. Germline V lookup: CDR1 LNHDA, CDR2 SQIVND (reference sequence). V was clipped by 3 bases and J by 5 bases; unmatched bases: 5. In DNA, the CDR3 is TGTGCCAGTAGTATCCGGACTAGCGGAGGAGATACGCAGTATTTT. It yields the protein CASSIRTSGGDTQYF.

CDR3 DNA sequence: TGCGCCAGCAACCTCGAGACAGTCGCGGGGAATGAGCAGTACTTC. Amino acids: CASNLETVAGNEQYF. The rearrangement uses TRBV5-1 and TRBJ2-7; weak D call: TRBD2 (6 bases). With 6 bases removed from V and 7 bases from J, the gap between germline ends came to 23 bases. The CDR3 length is 15 residues. Per germline, CDR1 SGHRS and CDR2 YFSETQ. Full variable domain (outside the CDR3, taken from reference TRBV5-1 and TRBJ2-7): KAGVTQTPRYLIKTRGQQVTLSCSPISGHRSVSWYQQTPGQGLQFLFEYFSETQRNKGNFPGRFSGRQFSNSRSEMNVSTLELGDSALYLCASNLETVAGNEQYFGPGTRLTVT.

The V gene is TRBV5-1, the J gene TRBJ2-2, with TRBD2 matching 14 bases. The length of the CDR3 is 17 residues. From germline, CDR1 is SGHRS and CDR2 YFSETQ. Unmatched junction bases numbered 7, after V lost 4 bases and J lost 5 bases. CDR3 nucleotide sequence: TGCGCCAGCAGCCCTTCGACTAGCGGGGGGGAAACCGGGGAGCTGTTTTTT. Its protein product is CASSPSTSGGETGELFF.

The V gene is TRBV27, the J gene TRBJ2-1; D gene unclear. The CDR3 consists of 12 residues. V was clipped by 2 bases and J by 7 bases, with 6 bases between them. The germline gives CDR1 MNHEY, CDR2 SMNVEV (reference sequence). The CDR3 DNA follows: TGTGCCAGCAGTTTAACCAGAAATGAGCAGTTCTTC. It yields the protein CASSLTRNEQFF.

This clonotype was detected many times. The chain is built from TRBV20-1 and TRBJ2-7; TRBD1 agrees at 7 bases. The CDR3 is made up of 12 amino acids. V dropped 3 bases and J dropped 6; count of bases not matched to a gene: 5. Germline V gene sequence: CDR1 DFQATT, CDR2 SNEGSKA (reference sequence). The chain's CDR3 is CSARRDRGEQYF. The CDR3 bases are TGCAGTGCTAGGAGGGACAGAGGCGAGCAGTACTTC.

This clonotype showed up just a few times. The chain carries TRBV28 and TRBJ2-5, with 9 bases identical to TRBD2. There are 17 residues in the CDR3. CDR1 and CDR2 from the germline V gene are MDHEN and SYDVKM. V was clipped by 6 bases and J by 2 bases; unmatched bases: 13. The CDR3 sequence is CASSTSMSGGWQETQYF. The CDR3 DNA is TGTGCCAGCAGCACCTCTATGAGCGGGGGGTGGCAAGAGACCCAGTACTTC.

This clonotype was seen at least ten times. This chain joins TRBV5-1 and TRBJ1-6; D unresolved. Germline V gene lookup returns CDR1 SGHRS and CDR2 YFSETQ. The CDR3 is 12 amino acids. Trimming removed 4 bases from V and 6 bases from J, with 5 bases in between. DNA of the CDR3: TGCGCCAGCAGCCCCGGTAATTCACCCCTCCACTTT. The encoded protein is CASSPGNSPLHF.

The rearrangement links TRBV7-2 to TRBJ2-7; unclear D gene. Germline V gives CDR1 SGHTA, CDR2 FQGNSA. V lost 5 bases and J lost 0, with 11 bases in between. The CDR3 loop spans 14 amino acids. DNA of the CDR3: TGTGCCAGCAGCGTATGGGATATCTCCTACGAGCAGTACTTC. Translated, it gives CASSVWDISYEQYF.